Presented here are 18 T cell receptor beta chains from one specimen sequenced in a study of blood T cell repertoires in COVID-19 (dated by TCRdb to about 2020). Library construction relied on the immunoSEQ multiplex PCR assay. The table was pulled from immuneACCESS by TCRdb, which kept in-frame rearrangements only. Such tables lose some clones; where checked, under half of the loss comes from unresolved V genes, and the rest has no known cause. Counted in this sample were about 120,000 clones; 82% of them appeared once. Of the sample, around 4.5% is held by the ten largest clones. The sample taken for sequencing was peripheral blood. The receptors shown here come from a woman aged 70-85 years with acute or convalescent COVID-19.

The chain joins TRBV3-1 (or the pseudogene TRBV3-2) to TRBJ2-3; D might be TRBD1 (5 bases). The CDR3 is made up of 13 amino acids. Deletions cut 0 bases from V and 8 bases from J, with 9 bases between. Germline assignment: CDR1 LGHDT and CDR2 YNNKEL (reference sequence). The CDR3 nucleotides are TGTGCCAGCAGCCAAGATCGGCAGGGTACGCAGTATTTT. It translates to CASSQDRQGTQYF.

The CDR3 loop reads CASSYSTGAYNEQFF. CDR3 sequence (DNA): TGTGCCAGCAGTTACTCGACCGGGGCCTACAATGAGCAGTTCTTC. The genes are TRBV6-6 and TRBJ2-1, with a tentative D call TRBD2 (5 bases). The germline V gene encodes CDR1 MNHNY and CDR2 SVGAGI (reference sequence). The CDR3 contains 15 residues. Deletions cut 0 bases from V and 2 bases from J, with 8 bases between.

The chain employs TRBV9 and TRBJ1-6; D is ambiguous. V gave up 3 bases and J gave up 7 bases, with 5 bases separating them. This CDR3 spans 12 amino acids. Looked up from germline, CDR1 is SGDLS and CDR2 is YYNGEE. The CDR3 nucleotides are TGTGCCAGCAGCGCGTCGAATTCACCCCTCCACTTT. This gives the protein CASSASNSPLHF. Using reference TRBV9 and TRBJ1-6 for the parts outside the CDR3, the full variable domain is DSGVTQTPKHLITATGQRVTLRCSPRSGDLSVYWYQQSLDQGLQFLIQYYNGEERAKGNILERFSAQQFPDLHSELNLSSLELGDSALYFCASSASNSPLHFGNGTRLTVT.

Only one count was recorded for this clone. The chain carries TRBV27 and TRBJ2-7; TRBD1 might be the D (6 bases). With 5 bases removed from V and 3 bases from J, the gap between germline ends came to 17 bases. The germline V gene encodes CDR1 MNHEY and CDR2 SMNVEV (reference sequence). The CDR3 consists of 15 residues. The CDR3 DNA follows: TGTGCCAGCAGTCAAAGCGACAGGACCCACTACGAGCAGTACGTC. Residues: CASSQSDRTHYEQYV.

The V gene is TRBV6-1, the J gene TRBJ1-1, with TRBD1 matching 7 bases. After removal of 4 bases from V and 4 bases from J, the junction contained 15 bases not matched to a gene. Germline assignment: CDR1 MNHNS and CDR2 SASEGT. This CDR3 has 17 amino acids. CDR3 sequence (DNA): TGTGCCAGCAGTGTCCCCCAGGGGGTTAGTTTTGGCACTGAAGCTTTCTTT. Its translation is CASSVPQGVSFGTEAFF.

The rearrangement uses TRBV20-1 and TRBJ2-1, with TRBD2 as a possible D gene (5 bases). Germline CDR1 is DFQATT and CDR2 is SNEGSKA (reference sequence). This CDR3 spans 11 amino acids. Trimming shortened V by 3 bases and J by 7 bases, and 7 bases separated the two germline ends. The CDR3 DNA sequence: TGCAGTGCTAGTACGGGGAATGAGCAGTTCTTC. This gives the protein CSASTGNEQFF.

The chain recombines TRBV18 with TRBJ1-2; 7 positions agree with TRBD1. The CDR3 loop spans 16 amino acids. Germline CDR1 is KGHSH and CDR2 is LQKENI. The junction had 6 bases not matched to a gene; V was cut back by 2 bases and J by 0 bases. Written as DNA, the CDR3 is TGTGCCAGCTCACCATCTAGGGACAGACCTAACTATGGCTACACCTTC. This translates into CASSPSRDRPNYGYTF.

This clone has a single count. This chain links TRBV6-6 with TRBJ2-5, with 8 bases identical to TRBD1. Looked up from germline, CDR1 is MNHNY and CDR2 is SVGAGI (reference sequence). V lost 5 bases and J lost 5; bases outside the gene matches: 4. CDR3 length equals 13 residues. CDR3 in amino acids: CASSQGAWETQYF. CDR3 in DNA: TGTGCCAGCAGTCAGGGGGCGTGGGAGACCCAGTACTTC.

Comment on this clone: Other DNA sequences in the same sample also yield this CDR3. The chain employs TRBV29-1 and TRBJ1-2; D is unclear. This CDR3 spans 11 amino acids. Deletions cut 2 bases from V and 1 base from J, with 2 bases between. The germline V gene has CDR1 SQVTM and CDR2 ANQGSEA. CDR3 protein: CSVELNYGYTF. The CDR3 DNA sequence: TGCAGCGTTGAACTTAACTATGGCTACACCTTC.

As concerns this clone: A junction boundary mismatches the germline segment, possibly from a read error. The chain is built from TRBV6-1 and TRBJ1-5; D not resolved. The CDR3 covers 14 residues. Germline V gene sequence: CDR1 MNHNS, CDR2 SASEGT. The CDR3 is CASSEWGSDQPQHF. The CDR3 nucleotides are TGTGCCAGCAGTGAATGGGGTAGCGATCAGCCCCAGCATTTT.

V gene TRBV5-4 combines with J gene TRBJ2-1; TRBD2 agrees at 10 bases. The CDR3 runs to 15 residues. Trimming removed 0 bases from V and 4 bases from J; junction bases left unmatched: 1. CDR1 is SGHNT and CDR2 is YYREEE in the germline V gene (reference sequence). CDR3 sequence reads: CASSLGAGGYNEQFF. In DNA, the CDR3 is TGTGCCAGCAGCTTGGGAGCGGGGGGGTACAATGAGCAGTTCTTC.

The CDR3: CSASSQGSKNEQFF. The DNA for the CDR3 is TGCAGTGCTAGTTCTCAGGGGAGTAAAAATGAGCAGTTCTTC. J is TRBJ2-1 and V is TRBV20-1; D might be TRBD1 (6 bases). Germline V lookup: CDR1 DFQATT, CDR2 SNEGSKA (reference sequence). The CDR3 is made up of 14 amino acids. V lost 3 bases and J 7 bases, leaving 16 bases between the germline ends.

The genes are TRBV5-4 and TRBJ1-1, with D perhaps TRBD1 (5 bases). Germline V lookup: CDR1 SGHNT, CDR2 YYREEE (reference sequence). The CDR3 loop spans 15 amino acids. Trimming took 0 bases from V and 2 from J, leaving 11 bases between them. Written as DNA, the CDR3 is TGTGCCAGCAGCTTGGCCCTAGGGGTAAACACTGAAGCTTTCTTT. It specifies CASSLALGVNTEAFF.

The V call is TRBV3-1 (or the pseudogene TRBV3-2), the J call TRBJ2-7; 8 nucleotides match TRBD1. The CDR3 has 14 amino acids. V trimming: 4 bases; J trimming: 5 bases; junction bases outside the gene matches: 7. Looked up from germline, CDR1 is LGHDT and CDR2 is YNNKEL (reference sequence). DNA of the CDR3: TGTGCCAGCAGCCCCGGACAGGGAGACAACGAGCAGTACGTC. Its translation: CASSPGQGDNEQYV.

The chain carries TRBV7-8 and TRBJ1-5, with TRBD1 identical over 8 bases. V shed 5 bases and J 7 bases; nucleotides not matched to a gene: 7. Germline V gene sequence: CDR1 SGHVS, CDR2 FQNEAQ. CDR3 size: 14 residues. The CDR3 reads CASSPGQGMQPQHF. CDR3 DNA: TGTGCCAGCAGCCCTGGACAGGGTATGCAGCCCCAGCATTTT.

The chain uses TRBV13 and TRBJ1-1; no reliable D call. CDR1 is PRHDT, CDR2 FYEKMQ, per germline (reference sequence). The CDR3 covers 16 residues. V lost 5 bases and J 3 bases, leaving 19 bases between the germline ends. CDR3 protein: CASSLPLRGWDTEAFF. The CDR3 nucleotides are TGTGCCAGCAGCCTACCTCTGAGAGGGTGGGACACTGAAGCTTTCTTT.

This clone was observed a handful of times. This chain connects TRBV4-3 to TRBJ1-5; D gene uncertain. Trimming shortened V by 0 bases and J by 7 bases, and 7 bases separated the two germline ends. The CDR3 runs to 13 residues. Germline-derived CDR1 and CDR2 are LGHNA and YSLEER. CDR3 protein: CASSQDSWQPQHF. The CDR3 bases are TGCGCCAGCAGCCAAGATAGTTGGCAGCCCCAGCATTTT.

The V and J genes are TRBV18 and TRBJ1-2, with D possibly being TRBD1 (5 bases). The CDR3 runs 15 residues. V was clipped by 3 bases and J by 1 base, with 12 bases between them. The germline gives CDR1 KGHSH, CDR2 LQKENI. CDR3 bases: TGTGCCAGCTCACCTGGGGCATCCGTTAACTATGGCTACACCTTC. Translating it yields CASSPGASVNYGYTF.